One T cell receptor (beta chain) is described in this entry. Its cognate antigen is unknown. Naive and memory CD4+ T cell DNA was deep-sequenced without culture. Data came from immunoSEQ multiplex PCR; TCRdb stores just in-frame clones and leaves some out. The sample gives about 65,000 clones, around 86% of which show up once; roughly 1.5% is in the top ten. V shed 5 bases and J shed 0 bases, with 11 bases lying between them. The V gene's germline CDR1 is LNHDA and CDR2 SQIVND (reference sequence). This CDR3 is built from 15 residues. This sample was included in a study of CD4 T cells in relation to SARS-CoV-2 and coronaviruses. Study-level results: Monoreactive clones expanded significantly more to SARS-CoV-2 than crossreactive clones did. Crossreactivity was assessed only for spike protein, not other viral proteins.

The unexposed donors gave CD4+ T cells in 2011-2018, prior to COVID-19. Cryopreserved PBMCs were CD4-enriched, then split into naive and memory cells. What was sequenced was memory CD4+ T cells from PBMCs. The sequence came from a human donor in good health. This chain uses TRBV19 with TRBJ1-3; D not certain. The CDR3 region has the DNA TGTGCCAGTAGTGTGGTCCGGAGCTCTGGAAACACCATATATTTT. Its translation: CASSVVRSSGNTIYF.